Below, one T cell receptor beta chain is given with its context. Molecular-barcoded quantitative 5'-RACE produced these TCR beta libraries. From the 5' RACE reads, TCRdb called clonotypes with MiXCR, one entry per CDR3 protein. The sample has 200,000 to 250,000 distinct CDR3 sequences; roughly a third are singletons. This record belongs to a study of CD8 T cells in ankylosing spondylitis. Germline CDR1 SGHKS, CDR2 YYEKEE (reference sequence). J lost 0 bases, V lost 4 bases, and 11 bases had no gene match. This CDR3 region has 17 residues. Sequenced: blood, either unsorted or a sorted T cell fraction (not recorded which). This sequence originates from a male donor with ankylosing spondylitis or in good health (not recorded which). The V and J genes are TRBV5-5 and TRBJ2-7; 9 nucleotides align to TRBD1. The CDR3 here is CASSQQSGTGTSYEQYF. The CDR3 nucleotides read TGTGCCAGCAGCCAGCAATCCGGGACAGGGACCTCCTACGAGCAGTACTTC. The full variable domain, its missing parts supplied by reference TRBV5-5 and TRBJ2-7, is DAGVTQSPTHLIKTRGQQVTLRCSPISGHKSVSWYQQVLGQGPQFIFQYYEKEERGRGNFPDRFSARQFPNYSSELNVNALLLGDSALYLCASSQQSGTGTSYEQYFGPGTRLTVT.